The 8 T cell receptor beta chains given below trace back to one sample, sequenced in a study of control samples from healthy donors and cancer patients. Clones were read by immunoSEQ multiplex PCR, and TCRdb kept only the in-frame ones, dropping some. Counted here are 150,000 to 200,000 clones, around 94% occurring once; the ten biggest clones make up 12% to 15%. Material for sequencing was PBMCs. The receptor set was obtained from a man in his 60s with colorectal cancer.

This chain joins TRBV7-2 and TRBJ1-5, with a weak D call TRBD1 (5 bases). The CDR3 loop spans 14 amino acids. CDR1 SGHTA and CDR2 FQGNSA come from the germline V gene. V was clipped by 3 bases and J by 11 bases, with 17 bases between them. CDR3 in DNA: TGTGCCAGCAGCTTCGACGGGGGTCAAGGGGCCCAGCATTTT. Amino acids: CASSFDGGQGAQHF.

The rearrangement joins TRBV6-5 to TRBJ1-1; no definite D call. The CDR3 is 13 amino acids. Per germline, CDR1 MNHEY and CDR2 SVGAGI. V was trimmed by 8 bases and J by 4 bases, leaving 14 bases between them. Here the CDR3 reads CASHWGIGTEAFF. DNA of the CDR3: TGTGCCAGCCACTGGGGTATAGGCACTGAAGCTTTCTTT.

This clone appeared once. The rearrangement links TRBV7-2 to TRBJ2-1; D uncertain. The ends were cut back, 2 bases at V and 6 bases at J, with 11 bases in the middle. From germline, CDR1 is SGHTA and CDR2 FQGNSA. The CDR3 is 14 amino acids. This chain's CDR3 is CASSLKWLSNEQFF. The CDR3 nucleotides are TGTGCCAGCAGCTTAAAATGGCTTTCCAATGAGCAGTTCTTC.

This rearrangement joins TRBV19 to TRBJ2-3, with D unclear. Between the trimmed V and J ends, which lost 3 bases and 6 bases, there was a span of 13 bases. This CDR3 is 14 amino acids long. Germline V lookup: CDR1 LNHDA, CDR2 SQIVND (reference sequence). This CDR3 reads CASSISSGRDTQYF. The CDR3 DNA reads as TGTGCCAGTAGTATTAGCTCCGGCCGGGATACGCAGTATTTT. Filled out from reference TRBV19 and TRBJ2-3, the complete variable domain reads DGGITQSPKYLFRKEGQNVTLSCEQNLNHDAMYWYRQDPGQGLRLIYYSQIVNDFQKGDIAEGYSVSREKKESFPLTVTSAQKNPTAFYLCASSISSGRDTQYFGPGTRLTVL.

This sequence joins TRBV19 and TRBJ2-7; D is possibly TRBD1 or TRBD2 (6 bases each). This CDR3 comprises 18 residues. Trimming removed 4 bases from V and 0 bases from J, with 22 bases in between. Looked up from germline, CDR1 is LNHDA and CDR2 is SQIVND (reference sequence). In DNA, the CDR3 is TGTGCCAGTAGTACCTCTGCGGGGCAGGGGCGGTCCTCCTACGAGCAGTACTTC. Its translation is CASSTSAGQGRSSYEQYF.

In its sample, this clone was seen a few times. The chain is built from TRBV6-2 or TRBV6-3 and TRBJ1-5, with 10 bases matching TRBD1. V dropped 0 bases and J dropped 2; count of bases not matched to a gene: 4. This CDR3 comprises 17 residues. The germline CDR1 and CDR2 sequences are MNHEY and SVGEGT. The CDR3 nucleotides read TGTGCCAGCAGTTACTCGGGACAGGGGAAGGGCAATCAGCCCCAGCATTTT. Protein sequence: CASSYSGQGKGNQPQHF.

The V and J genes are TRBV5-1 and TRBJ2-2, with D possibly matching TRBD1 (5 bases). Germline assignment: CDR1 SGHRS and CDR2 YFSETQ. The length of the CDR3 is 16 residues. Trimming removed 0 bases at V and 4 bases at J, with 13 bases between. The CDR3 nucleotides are TGCGCCAGCAGCTTGGGTGTGCAGGGAACCACCGGGGAGCTGTTTTTT. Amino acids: CASSLGVQGTTGELFF.

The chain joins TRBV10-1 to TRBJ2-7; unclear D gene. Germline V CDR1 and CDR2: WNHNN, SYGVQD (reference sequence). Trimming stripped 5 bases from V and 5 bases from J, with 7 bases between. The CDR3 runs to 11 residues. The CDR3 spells CASSFGDEQYF. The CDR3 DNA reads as TGCGCCAGCAGTTTTGGCGACGAGCAGTACTTC.